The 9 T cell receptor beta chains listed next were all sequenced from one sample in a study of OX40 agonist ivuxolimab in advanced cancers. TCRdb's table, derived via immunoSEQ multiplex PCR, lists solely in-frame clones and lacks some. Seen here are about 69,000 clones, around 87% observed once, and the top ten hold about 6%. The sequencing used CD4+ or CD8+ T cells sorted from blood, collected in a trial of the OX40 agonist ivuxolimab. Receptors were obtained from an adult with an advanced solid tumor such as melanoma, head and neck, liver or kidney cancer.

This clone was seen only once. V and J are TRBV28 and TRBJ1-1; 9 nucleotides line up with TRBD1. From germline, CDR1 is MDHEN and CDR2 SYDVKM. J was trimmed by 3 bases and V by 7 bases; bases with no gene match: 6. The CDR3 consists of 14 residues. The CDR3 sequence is CASTGTGRYTEAFF. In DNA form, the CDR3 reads TGTGCCAGCACCGGGACAGGGAGGTACACTGAAGCTTTCTTT.

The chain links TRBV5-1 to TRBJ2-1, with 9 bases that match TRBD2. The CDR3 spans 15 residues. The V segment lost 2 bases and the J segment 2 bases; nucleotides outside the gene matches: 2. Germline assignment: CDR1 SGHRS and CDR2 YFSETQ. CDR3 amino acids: CASSFSSGAYNEQFF. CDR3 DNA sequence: TGCGCCAGCAGCTTCTCTAGCGGGGCCTACAATGAGCAGTTCTTC.

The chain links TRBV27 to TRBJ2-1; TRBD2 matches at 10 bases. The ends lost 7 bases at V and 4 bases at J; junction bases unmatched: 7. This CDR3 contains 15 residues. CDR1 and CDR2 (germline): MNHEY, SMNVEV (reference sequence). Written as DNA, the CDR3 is TGTGCCAGCACCAGGACTAGCGGACTATACAATGAGCAGTTCTTC. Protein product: CASTRTSGLYNEQFF.

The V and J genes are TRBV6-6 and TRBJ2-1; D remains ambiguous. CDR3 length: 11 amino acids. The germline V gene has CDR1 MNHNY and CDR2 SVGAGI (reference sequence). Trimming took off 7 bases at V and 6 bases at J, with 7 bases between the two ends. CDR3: CASNGGNEQFF. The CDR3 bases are TGTGCCAGCAACGGTGGCAATGAGCAGTTCTTC.

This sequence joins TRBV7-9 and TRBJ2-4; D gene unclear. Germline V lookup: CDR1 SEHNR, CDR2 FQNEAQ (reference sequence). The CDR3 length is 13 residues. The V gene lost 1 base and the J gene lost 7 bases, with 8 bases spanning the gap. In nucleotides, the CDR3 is TGTGCCAGCAGCTTAGAAAACTTGAACATTCAGTACTTC. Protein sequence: CASSLENLNIQYF.

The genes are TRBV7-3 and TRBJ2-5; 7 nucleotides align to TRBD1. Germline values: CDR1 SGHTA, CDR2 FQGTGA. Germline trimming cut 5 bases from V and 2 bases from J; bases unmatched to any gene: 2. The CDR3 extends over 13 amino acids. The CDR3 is CASSPGQQETQYF. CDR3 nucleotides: TGTGCCAGCAGCCCGGGACAGCAAGAGACCCAGTACTTC.

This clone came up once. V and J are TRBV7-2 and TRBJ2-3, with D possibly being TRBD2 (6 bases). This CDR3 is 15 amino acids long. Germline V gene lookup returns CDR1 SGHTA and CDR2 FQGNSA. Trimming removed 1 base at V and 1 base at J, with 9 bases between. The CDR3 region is CASSLVGGGTDTQYF. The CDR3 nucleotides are TGTGCCAGCAGCTTAGTCGGAGGGGGCACAGATACGCAGTATTTT.

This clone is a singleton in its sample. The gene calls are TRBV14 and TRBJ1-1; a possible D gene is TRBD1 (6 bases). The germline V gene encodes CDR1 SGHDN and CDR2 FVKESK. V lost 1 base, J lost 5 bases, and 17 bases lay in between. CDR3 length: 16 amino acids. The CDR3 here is CASSQGLTGKGTEAFF. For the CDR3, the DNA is TGTGCCAGCAGCCAAGGCCTAACAGGGAAAGGGACTGAAGCTTTCTTT.

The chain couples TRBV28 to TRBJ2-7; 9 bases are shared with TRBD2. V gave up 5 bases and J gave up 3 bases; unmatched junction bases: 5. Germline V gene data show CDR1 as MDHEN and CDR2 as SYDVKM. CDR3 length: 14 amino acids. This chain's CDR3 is CASSRGAGGYEQYF. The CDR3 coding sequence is TGTGCCAGCAGTAGGGGAGCGGGGGGCTACGAGCAGTACTTC.